What follows describes a single T cell receptor (beta chain). Other nucleotide sequences in the sample specify the same CDR3. V lost 5 bases and J lost 5; bases outside the gene matches: 5. The germline V gene encodes CDR1 SGHTA and CDR2 FQGNSA. This CDR3 region has 15 residues. This record comes from a study of blood T cell repertoires in COVID-19. About the research overall: Specimens from acute and convalescent COVID-19 originated in the United States, Italy and Spain.

Per the original data handling: Nucleated cell number was recorded as an estimate derived from reference gene primer amplification. The method was immunoSEQ multiplex PCR; TCRdb's version includes in-frame clones alone and lacks a portion of them. That table gives V, J and clone size, and the DNA gave D and trimming. Found here are some 25,000 clones, approximately 82% of them singletons; the top ten hold 30% to 35%. The genes are TRBV7-2 and TRBJ1-4; 10 bases are a match to TRBD1. The receptor's source is a human donor in a cohort sampled during active COVID-19. Sequencing used peripheral blood. DNA for the CDR3: TGTGCCAGCAGCCTAGACAGGGGGCTGAATGAAAAACTGTTTTTT. This codes for CASSLDRGLNEKLFF. Based on the CDR3 plus reference TRBV7-2 and TRBJ1-4, the full variable domain is GAGVSQSPSNKVTEKGKDVELRCDPISGHTALYWYRQSLGQGLEFLIYFQGNSAPDKSGLPSDRFSAERTGGSVSTLTIQRTQQEDSAVYLCASSLDRGLNEKLFFGSGTQLSVL.